This T cell receptor (beta chain) derives from a study of shared clonotypes between healthy human individuals. General study findings and limits: Even with large depth, rarefaction showed that sorted-subset sequencing was incomplete.

The CDR3 has 13 amino acids. V shed 4 bases and J shed 8 bases, with 15 bases lying between them. In germline, CDR1 is SGHTA, CDR2 FQGNSA. Sequenced by immunoSEQ multiplex PCR; TCRdb stores in-frame clones only, minus some. This table holds about 2.3 million clones, approximately 95% found once. About this clone: Its antigen is not identified.

V usage is TRBV7-2 and J usage is TRBJ2-7; D may be TRBD2 (6 bases). The clonotype was recovered from a man aged 18 to 29 in good health. Some clones in this sample may be carry-over from other donors' samples. Material for sequencing was naive CD4+ T cells from PBMCs. Subset noted: CD45RA+ positively selected. The CDR3 DNA is TGTGCCAGCAGCTCCGAACCCCGGGAGAAGCAGTACTTC. Translated: CASSSEPREKQYF.